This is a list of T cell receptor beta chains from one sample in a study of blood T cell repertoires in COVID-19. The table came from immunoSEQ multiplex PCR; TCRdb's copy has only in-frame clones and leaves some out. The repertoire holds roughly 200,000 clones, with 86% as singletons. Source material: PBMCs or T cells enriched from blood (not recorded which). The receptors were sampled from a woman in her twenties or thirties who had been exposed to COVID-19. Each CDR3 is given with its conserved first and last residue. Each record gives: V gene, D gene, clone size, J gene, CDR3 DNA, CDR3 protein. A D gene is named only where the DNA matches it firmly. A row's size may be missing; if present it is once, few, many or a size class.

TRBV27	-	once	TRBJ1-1	TGTGCCAGCAGTTTATCAGGAGGGAGGACTGAAGCTTTCTTT	CASSLSGGRTEAFF
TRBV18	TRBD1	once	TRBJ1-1	TGTGCCAGCTCACAGGGGACAGGGGGATACACTGAAGCTTTCTTT	CASSQGTGGYTEAFF
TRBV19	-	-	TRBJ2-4	TGTGCCAGTAGACCAGGGTTTCTAGCCAAAAACATTCAGTACTTC	CASRPGFLAKNIQYF
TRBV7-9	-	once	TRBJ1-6	TGTGCCAGCAGCTTAGAAGGGAGTAATTCACCCCTCCACTTT	CASSLEGSNSPLHF
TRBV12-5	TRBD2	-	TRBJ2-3	TGTGCTAGTGGCCTGGGACTAGCGGGGCCCGGCACAGATACGCAGTATTTT	CASGLGLAGPGTDTQYF
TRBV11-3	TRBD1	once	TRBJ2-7	TGTGCCAGCAGCCAGGGGGACAACACCTACGAGCAGTACTTC	CASSQGDNTYEQYF
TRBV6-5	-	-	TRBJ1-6	TGTGCCAGCAGACTTAATTCACCCCTCCACTTT	CASRLNSPLHF
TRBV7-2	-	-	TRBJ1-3	TGTGCCAGCAGCTTAGCGGGAGGAAGTACTGGAAACACCATATATTTT	CASSLAGGSTGNTIYF
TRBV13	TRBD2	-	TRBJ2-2	TGTGCCAGCGGACTAGCGGAAAACACCGGGGAGCTGTTTTTT	CASGLAENTGELFF
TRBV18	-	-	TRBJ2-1	TGTGCCAGCTCACCCGGACAGTACAATGAGCAGTTCTTC	CASSPGQYNEQFF
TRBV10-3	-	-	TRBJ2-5	TGTGCCATCAGTGATAGGGGGGGGCAAGAGACCCAGTACTTC	CAISDRGGQETQYF
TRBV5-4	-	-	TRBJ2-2	TGTGCCAGCAGCTTGGATTCCGGGTACACCGGGGAGCTGTTTTTT	CASSLDSGYTGELFF
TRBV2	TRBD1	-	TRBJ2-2	TGTGCCAGCAGTGAAGGGACAGGGGCCGGGGAGCTGTTTTTT	CASSEGTGAGELFF
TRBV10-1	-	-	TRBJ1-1	TGCGCCAGCAGTGATGGAGGTAACACTGAAGCTTTCTTT	CASSDGGNTEAFF
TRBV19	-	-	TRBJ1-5	TGTGCCAGTAGTATCCTCAAAACAGGGTCGGCTCAGCCCCAGCATTTT	CASSILKTGSAQPQHF
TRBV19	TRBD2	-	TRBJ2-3	TGTGCCAGTAGTATAGGGAGGGCTAGCGGGGGGGCTGGCACAGATACGCAGTATTTT	CASSIGRASGGAGTDTQYF
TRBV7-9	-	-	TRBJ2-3	TGTGCCAGCAGCCAGGGGTCCCAGACAGATACGCAGTATTTT	CASSQGSQTDTQYF
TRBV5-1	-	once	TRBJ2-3	TGCGCCAGCAGCCTCCAGGGGTCTGGCACAGATACGCAGTATTTT	CASSLQGSGTDTQYF
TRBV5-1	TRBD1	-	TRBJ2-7	TGCGCCAGCAGCTTGGAACAGGGGTTCGCCTACGAGCAGTACTTC	CASSLEQGFAYEQYF
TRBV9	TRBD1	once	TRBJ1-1	TGTGCCAGCAGCGTCGGACAGGGTATCGAAGCTTTCTTT	CASSVGQGIEAFF
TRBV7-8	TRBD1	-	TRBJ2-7	TGTGCCAGCAGCTTAGCATCGACAGGGGGCTGGTTCGAGCAGTACTTC	CASSLASTGGWFEQYF
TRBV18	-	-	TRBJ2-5	TGTGCCAGCTCATCGGAGAATTGGGAGACCCAGTACTTC	CASSSENWETQYF
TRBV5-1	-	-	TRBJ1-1	TGCGCCAGCAGCAGACCGACACTGAACACTGAAGCTTTCTTT	CASSRPTLNTEAFF
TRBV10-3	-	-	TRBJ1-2	TGTGCCATCAGTGATAGGGAGGGCGGCTATGGCTACACCTTC	CAISDREGGYGYTF
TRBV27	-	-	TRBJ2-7	TGTGCCAGCAGTGCGGGGGACAGGCCTCGCGAGCAGTACTTC	CASSAGDRPREQYF
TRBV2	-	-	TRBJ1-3	TGTGCCAGCAGGCCCGGGGTGCGAAACACCATATATTTT	CASRPGVRNTIYF
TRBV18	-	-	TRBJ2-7	TGTGCCAGCTCGCTAACAGTGGACTACGAGCAGTACTTC	CASSLTVDYEQYF
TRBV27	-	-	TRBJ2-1	TGTGCCAGCAGTTTTCGGGTCGGGTTCAATGAGCAGTTCTTC	CASSFRVGFNEQFF
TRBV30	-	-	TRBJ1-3	TGTGCCGGCACAGGGTCGGGAAACACCATATATTTT	CAGTGSGNTIYF
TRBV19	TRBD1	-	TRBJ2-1	TGTGCCAGTAGTCCCACAGGGGATGCGCAGTTCTTC	CASSPTGDAQFF
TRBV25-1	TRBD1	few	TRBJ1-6	TGTGCCAGCCGGCCCTTCCGACAGGGTCGTAATTCACCCCTCCACTTT	CASRPFRQGRNSPLHF
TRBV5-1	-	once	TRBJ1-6	TGCGCCAGCAGCTTGGAAGGGGTGGATTCACCCCTCCACTTT	CASSLEGVDSPLHF
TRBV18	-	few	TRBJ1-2	TGTGCCAGCTCACAAACCCGACAGAGCAACTATGGCTACACCTTC	CASSQTRQSNYGYTF
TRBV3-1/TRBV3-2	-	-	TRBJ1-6	TGTGCCAGCAGCCAAGATCCAGGCAGCTCCTATAATTCACCCCTCCACTTT	CASSQDPGSSYNSPLHF
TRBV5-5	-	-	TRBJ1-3	TGTGCCAGCAGCTTGAACAGGGCTGGAAACACCATATATTTT	CASSLNRAGNTIYF
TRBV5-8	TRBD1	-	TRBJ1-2	TGTGCCAGCAGCCTGGACAGGATTGAGGTCTATGGCTACACCTTC	CASSLDRIEVYGYTF
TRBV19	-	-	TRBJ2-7	TGTGCCAGTAGTCCGGCGGTCCCAGACTACGAGCAGTACTTC	CASSPAVPDYEQYF
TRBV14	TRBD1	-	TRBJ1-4	TGTGCCAGCAGTACCGGGACAGGCACTGAAAAACTGTTTTTT	CASSTGTGTEKLFF
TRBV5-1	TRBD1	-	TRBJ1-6	TGCGCCAGCAGCTTGGGGACAGGGAGAAATTCACCCCTCCACTTT	CASSLGTGRNSPLHF
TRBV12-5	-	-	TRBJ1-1	TGTGCTAGTGGTTTGGGACGGACCTCCGGGACAACCCACATGAACACTGAAGCTTTCTTT	CASGLGRTSGTTHMNTEAFF
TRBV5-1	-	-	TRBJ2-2	TGCGCCAGCAGCTTGGGCAGCACCGGGGAGCTGTTTTTT	CASSLGSTGELFF
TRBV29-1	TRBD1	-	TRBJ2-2	TGCAGCGTTGTGGGACAGTTGAACACCGGGGAGCTGTTTTTT	CSVVGQLNTGELFF
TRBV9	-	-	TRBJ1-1	TGTGCCAGCAGCGTGGGCAGTTTCACTGAAGCTTTCTTT	CASSVGSFTEAFF
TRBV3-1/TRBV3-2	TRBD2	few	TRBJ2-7	TGTGCCAGCAGCCGTTTGTCTAGCGGGGGAACCGAGCAGTACTTC	CASSRLSSGGTEQYF
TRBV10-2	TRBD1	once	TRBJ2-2	TGCGCCAGCAGCTCCCGGACAGGGATCGGGGAGCTGTTTTTT	CASSSRTGIGELFF
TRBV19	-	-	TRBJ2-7	TGTGCCAGTAGTTCAGGGGTCGGCGAGCAGTACTTC	CASSSGVGEQYF
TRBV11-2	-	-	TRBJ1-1	TGTGCCAGCAGCTTAGGGGTGGCAGGGCGCACTGAAGCTTTCTTT	CASSLGVAGRTEAFF
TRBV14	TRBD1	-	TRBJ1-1	TGTGCCAGCAGCCAGGGACAGGCGGCAGCTTTCTTT	CASSQGQAAAFF
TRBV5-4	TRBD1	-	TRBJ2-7	TGTGCCAGCTCCCGATCCGGGACAGCATACGAGCAGTACTTC	CASSRSGTAYEQYF
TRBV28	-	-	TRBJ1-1	TGTGCCAGCAGTTTATACACAGGGTCTGTTCCGAACACTGAAGCTTTCTTT	CASSLYTGSVPNTEAFF